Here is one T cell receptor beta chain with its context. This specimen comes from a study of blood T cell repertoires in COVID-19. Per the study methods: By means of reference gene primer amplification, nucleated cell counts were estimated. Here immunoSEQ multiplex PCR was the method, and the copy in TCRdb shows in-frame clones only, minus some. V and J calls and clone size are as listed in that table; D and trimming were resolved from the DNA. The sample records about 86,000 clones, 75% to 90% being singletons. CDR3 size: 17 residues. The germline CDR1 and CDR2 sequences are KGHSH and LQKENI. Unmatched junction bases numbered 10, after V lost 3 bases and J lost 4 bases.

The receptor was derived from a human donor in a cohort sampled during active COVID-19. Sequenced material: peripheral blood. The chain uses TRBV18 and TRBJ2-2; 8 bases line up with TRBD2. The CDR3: CASSPDTSGSSTGELFF. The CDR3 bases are TGTGCCAGCTCACCTGATACTAGCGGTTCTAGCACCGGGGAGCTGTTTTTT.